This T cell receptor (beta chain) was documented in a study of blood T cell repertoires in COVID-19. The ends lost 0 bases at V and 12 bases at J; junction bases unmatched: 9. In germline, CDR1 is SNHLY, CDR2 FYNNEI. The CDR3 covers 15 residues. The method was immunoSEQ multiplex PCR; TCRdb's version includes in-frame clones alone and lacks a portion of them. Here the sample spans about 120,000 clones, 80% to 90% being singletons. The source material was peripheral blood. The V gene is TRBV2, the J gene TRBJ2-1; the match to TRBD2 covers 9 bases. The origin of this receptor is a human donor in a cohort sampled during active COVID-19. Here the CDR3 reads CASSEANLLAGMQFF. The CDR3 nucleotides are TGTGCCAGCAGTGAAGCGAACCTCCTAGCGGGGATGCAGTTCTTC.